This TCR beta chain is drawn from a study of CD4 T cells in relation to SARS-CoV-2 and coronaviruses. This CDR3 comprises 15 residues. The V and J ends lost 5 bases and 2 bases respectively, with 15 bases between them. Germline CDR1 MDHEN, CDR2 SYDVKM. Before the COVID-19 pandemic, during about 2010-2018, CD4+ T cells were taken from unexposed donors. CD4+ T cells were isolated from the cells after 10 days of culture. Testing used SARS-CoV-2 S/N and four cold-coronavirus spikes on unexposed-donor CD4+ T cells, cells permitting. Cultures received half-medium IL-2 refreshes on days 3 and 7. To note about this clone: Antigen specificity is unknown.

The repertoire was sequenced with immunoSEQ multiplex PCR; TCRdb's copy has only in-frame clones and lacks some. The sample holds about 20,000 clones, around three quarters seen once. The sample comprised CD4+ T cells from PBMCs, cultured in vitro. V and J are TRBV28 and TRBJ1-1, with no clear D. This TCR was recovered from a human donor in good health. CDR3: CASSRGITGNTEAFF. CDR3 DNA: TGTGCCAGCAGTCGTGGGATAACGGGAAACACTGAAGCTTTCTTT.